These 7 T cell receptor beta chains originate from one sample sequenced in a study of glioma-infiltrating T cells. TCR alpha and beta CDR3 regions were amplified from RNA using iRepertoire nested multiplex PCR. TCRdb fed the multiplex PCR reads into MiXCR, producing one record per CDR3 protein. This sample carries roughly 350,000 distinct CDR3 sequences, about 40% of them seen once, and the ten largest clones take 9.5% to 15%. Sequenced sample: glioma tissue, nonneoplastic brain tissue, or PBMCs (not recorded which). Every receptor here comes from a human donor with low-grade glioma or glioblastoma, undergoing nonglioma brain surgery, or in good health (not recorded which).

This clonotype appeared a few times. The chain couples TRBV20-1 to TRBJ2-3; TRBD2 matches 15 bases. The V segment lost 3 bases and the J segment 3 bases; nucleotides outside the gene matches: 7. This CDR3 spans 17 amino acids. Germline assignment: CDR1 DFQATT and CDR2 SNEGSKA (reference sequence). This CDR3 reads CSASPPGLAGGTDTQYF. CDR3 sequence (DNA): TGCAGTGCTAGTCCCCCAGGACTAGCGGGAGGGACAGATACGCAGTATTTT.

With respect to this clonotype: A much larger clone lies one base from this, so it may be a read error. The chain is built from TRBV28 and TRBJ2-7, with a tentative D call TRBD1 (5 bases). The length of the CDR3 is 14 residues. The germline CDR1 and CDR2 sequences are MDHEN and SYDVKM. The CDR3: CASSLLQVSYEKYF. The CDR3 DNA sequence: TGTGCCAGCAGTTTATTACAGGTATCCTACGAGAAGTACTTC.

The chain links TRBV28 to TRBJ1-2, with 10 bases fitting TRBD1. The V gene's germline CDR1 is MDHEN and CDR2 SYDVKM. The CDR3 loop spans 16 amino acids. V lost 2 bases and J lost 7; bases outside the gene matches: 10. CDR3 residues: CASSLGPDRGEIGYTF. CDR3 nucleotide sequence: TGTGCCAGCAGTTTAGGTCCGGACAGGGGGGAGATTGGCTACACCTTC.

This clonotype was detected ten times or more. The V call is TRBV27, the J call TRBJ2-7; D is uncertain. This CDR3 has 13 residues. Between the trimmed V and J ends, which lost 0 bases and 5 bases, there was a span of 8 bases. Germline values: CDR1 MNHEY, CDR2 SMNVEV (reference sequence). The CDR3 loop reads CASSLSRLDEQYF. The DNA for the CDR3 is TGTGCCAGCAGTTTATCCAGACTCGACGAGCAGTACTTC.

This clonotype has only one observation. A read error is possible here, since a much larger clone lies one base away. V gene TRBV7-2 combines with J gene TRBJ2-5, with TRBD2 identical over 10 bases. CDR1 SGHTA and CDR2 FQGNSA come from the germline V gene. This CDR3 contains 14 residues. The ends lost 2 bases at V and 5 bases at J; junction bases unmatched: 2. The CDR3 protein is CASSLLGLAETQYF. DNA for the CDR3: TGTGCCAGCAGCTTACTGGGACTAGCGGAGACCCAGTACTTC.

The chain carries TRBV19 and TRBJ1-1; maybe TRBD1 (5 bases). V gave up 10 bases and J gave up 5 bases, with 11 bases separating them. The CDR3 loop spans 11 amino acids. The germline gives CDR1 LNHDA, CDR2 SQIVND (reference sequence). CDR3 bases: TGTGCCACCGGTTGGGGGACTGAAGCTTTCTTT. Translation gives CATGWGTEAFF.

This clonotype was picked up many times. The CDR3 bases are TGTGCCAGCAGCTTAACAGGCGTGAACACTGAAGCTTTCTTT. It yields the protein CASSLTGVNTEAFF. The chain recombines TRBV7-9 with TRBJ1-1; perhaps TRBD1 as D (5 bases). The V end was cut by 2 bases, the J end by 0 bases, with 7 bases between. The germline CDR1 and CDR2 sequences are SEHNR and FQNEAQ (reference sequence). The CDR3 is made up of 14 amino acids.